This is a list of T cell receptor beta chains from one sample in a study of cytomegalovirus exposure and HLA in healthy donors. Using immunoSEQ multiplex PCR, the repertoire was profiled, and TCRdb retains in-frame clones only, with some absent. The table lists some 160,000 clones, 70% to 80% of them singletons. The sample consisted of PBMCs. The receptors shown here come from a man aged 35 to 55 in good health and CMV-seronegative. Each CDR3 is given with its conserved first and last residue. A D gene is named only where the DNA matches it firmly. Clone size is stated in some rows and not others, as once, few, many or a class when expanded.

CDR3aa: CASSWGQAGSPLHF
CDR3nt: TGCGCCAGCAGCTGGGGACAGGCCGGGTCACCCCTCCACTTT
j_gene: TRBJ1-6
v_gene: TRBV5-1
abundance: -
len: 14
d_gene: TRBD1

CDR3aa: CASSQPRRGTQAKLFF
CDR3nt: TGCGCCAGCAGCCAACCGCGAAGGGGCACGCAGGCTAAACTGTTTTTT
j_gene: TRBJ1-4
v_gene: TRBV4-1
abundance: -
len: 16
d_gene: -

CDR3aa: CASSQVRGSELSGANVLTF
CDR3nt: TGTGCCAGCTCACAAGTCAGGGGCTCCGAACTCTCTGGGGCCAACGTCCTGACTTTC
j_gene: TRBJ2-6
v_gene: TRBV18
abundance: -
len: 19
d_gene: -

CDR3aa: CSASRRTEAFF
CDR3nt: TGCAGTGCTAGCCGGAGGACTGAAGCTTTCTTT
j_gene: TRBJ1-1
v_gene: TRBV20-1
abundance: -
len: 11
d_gene: -

CDR3aa: CASSLAGETQYF
CDR3nt: TGTGCCAGCAGTTTGGCGGGAGAGACCCAGTACTTC
j_gene: TRBJ2-5
v_gene: TRBV27
abundance: -
len: 12
d_gene: -

CDR3aa: CASSFGTGSTYEQYF
CDR3nt: TGTGCCAGCAGTTTCGGGACAGGCTCTACCTACGAGCAGTACTTC
j_gene: TRBJ2-7
v_gene: TRBV6-5
abundance: -
len: 15
d_gene: TRBD1

CDR3aa: CASSPGTGGQETQYF
CDR3nt: TGCGCCAGCAGCCCCGGGACAGGGGGCCAAGAGACCCAGTACTTC
j_gene: TRBJ2-5
v_gene: TRBV5-1
abundance: -
len: 15
d_gene: TRBD1

CDR3aa: CASGTLSYNEQFF
CDR3nt: TGTGCCAGCGGGACTTTATCCTACAATGAGCAGTTCTTC
j_gene: TRBJ2-1
v_gene: TRBV28
abundance: -
len: 13
d_gene: -

CDR3aa: CASRQGVVRNTEAFF
CDR3nt: TGTGCCAGTAGACAGGGGGTCGTACGAAACACTGAAGCTTTCTTT
j_gene: TRBJ1-1
v_gene: TRBV19
abundance: -
len: 15
d_gene: TRBD1

CDR3aa: CASSVAAGGETQYF
CDR3nt: TGTGCCAGCAGCGTAGCAGCGGGAGGAGAGACCCAGTACTTC
j_gene: TRBJ2-5
v_gene: TRBV9
abundance: -
len: 14
d_gene: TRBD2

CDR3aa: CSVEDRDYEQYF
CDR3nt: TGCAGCGTTGAGGACAGGGACTACGAGCAGTACTTC
j_gene: TRBJ2-7
v_gene: TRBV29-1
abundance: -
len: 12
d_gene: TRBD1

CDR3aa: CASSQWPRGGGNTIYF
CDR3nt: TGCGCCAGCAGCCAATGGCCCAGGGGTGGTGGAAACACCATATATTTT
j_gene: TRBJ1-3
v_gene: TRBV4-1
abundance: -
len: 16
d_gene: -

CDR3aa: CASRGTGPHTQYF
CDR3nt: TGTGCCAGCAGGGGGACAGGCCCCCATACGCAGTATTTT
j_gene: TRBJ2-3
v_gene: TRBV6-6
abundance: few
len: 13
d_gene: TRBD1

CDR3aa: CASNREVTEAFF
CDR3nt: TGTGCCAGCAATCGGGAGGTGACTGAAGCTTTCTTT
j_gene: TRBJ1-1
v_gene: TRBV2
abundance: -
len: 12
d_gene: -

CDR3aa: CASSEVHSATNEKLFF
CDR3nt: TGTGCCAGCAGTGAAGTTCACAGTGCAACTAATGAAAAACTGTTTTTT
j_gene: TRBJ1-4
v_gene: TRBV2
abundance: -
len: 16
d_gene: -

CDR3aa: CASGGQDYNEQFF
CDR3nt: TGTGCCAGCGGGGGACAGGACTACAATGAGCAGTTCTTC
j_gene: TRBJ2-1
v_gene: TRBV6-1
abundance: -
len: 13
d_gene: TRBD1

CDR3aa: CASSFDGRGETQYF
CDR3nt: TGTGCCAGCAGCTTCGACGGGAGGGGGGAGACCCAGTACTTC
j_gene: TRBJ2-5
v_gene: TRBV7-2
abundance: once
len: 14
d_gene: TRBD2

CDR3aa: CSVARGGRVGTGHEQFF
CDR3nt: TGCAGCGTTGCGCGGGGAGGGCGCGTCGGAACGGGTCATGAGCAGTTCTTC
j_gene: TRBJ2-1
v_gene: TRBV29-1
abundance: -
len: 17
d_gene: TRBD2

CDR3aa: CASGTPGQGVTNYGYTF
CDR3nt: TGCGCCAGCGGGACCCCGGGACAGGGGGTTACTAACTATGGCTACACCTTC
j_gene: TRBJ1-2
v_gene: TRBV5-1
abundance: -
len: 17
d_gene: TRBD1

CDR3aa: CASSLADRANYGYTF
CDR3nt: TGTGCCAGCAGCTTGGCGGACAGGGCCAACTATGGCTACACCTTC
j_gene: TRBJ1-2
v_gene: TRBV5-4
abundance: -
len: 15
d_gene: TRBD1

CDR3aa: CASSPRVVSGNTIYF
CDR3nt: TGTGCCAGCAGCCCTCGAGTGGTCTCTGGAAACACCATATATTTT
j_gene: TRBJ1-3
v_gene: TRBV14
abundance: once
len: 15
d_gene: -

CDR3aa: CASTPVGPGNEQFF
CDR3nt: TGTGCCAGCACCCCGGTGGGCCCTGGGAATGAGCAGTTCTTC
j_gene: TRBJ2-1
v_gene: TRBV27
abundance: -
len: 14
d_gene: -

CDR3aa: CAWATGNTGELFF
CDR3nt: TGTGCCTGGGCGACAGGGAACACCGGGGAGCTGTTTTTT
j_gene: TRBJ2-2
v_gene: TRBV30
abundance: -
len: 13
d_gene: -

CDR3aa: CASSPLGSQPQHF
CDR3nt: TGTGCCAGCAGTCCACTTGGTAGTCAGCCCCAGCATTTT
j_gene: TRBJ1-5
v_gene: TRBV6-5
abundance: -
len: 13
d_gene: -

CDR3aa: CASSSLGVAGPTDTQYF
CDR3nt: TGTGCCAGCAGCTCGCTCGGGGTAGCGGGGCCCACAGATACGCAGTATTTT
j_gene: TRBJ2-3
v_gene: TRBV5-8
abundance: once
len: 17
d_gene: TRBD2

CDR3aa: CASSLPDMPTTEAFF
CDR3nt: TGCGCCAGCAGTCTTCCGGACATGCCTACGACTGAAGCTTTCTTT
j_gene: TRBJ1-1
v_gene: TRBV23-1
abundance: -
len: 15
d_gene: -

CDR3aa: CASSPGPGEYEQYF
CDR3nt: TGTGCCAGCAGCCCCGGACCAGGGGAATACGAGCAGTACTTC
j_gene: TRBJ2-7
v_gene: TRBV7-3
abundance: -
len: 14
d_gene: -

CDR3aa: CASSFQGAGGYTF
CDR3nt: TGTGCCAGCAGTTTTCAGGGGGCGGGAGGCTACACCTTC
j_gene: TRBJ1-2
v_gene: TRBV27
abundance: -
len: 13
d_gene: TRBD1

CDR3aa: CASSVGSFNTEAFF
CDR3nt: TGTGCCAGCAGCGTGGGGAGTTTTAACACTGAAGCTTTCTTT
j_gene: TRBJ1-1
v_gene: TRBV9
abundance: few
len: 14
d_gene: -

CDR3aa: CASSVRLAGTYNEQFF
CDR3nt: TGTGCCAGCAGCGTTCGACTAGCGGGGACCTACAATGAGCAGTTCTTC
j_gene: TRBJ2-1
v_gene: TRBV7-3
abundance: -
len: 16
d_gene: TRBD2

CDR3aa: CASSRRDRNTEAFF
CDR3nt: TGTGCCAGCAGCCGCCGGGACAGGAACACTGAAGCTTTCTTT
j_gene: TRBJ1-1
v_gene: TRBV7-8
abundance: few
len: 14
d_gene: TRBD1

CDR3aa: CASSLLPNNYGYTF
CDR3nt: TGTGCCAGCAGCTTACTACCGAATAACTATGGCTACACCTTC
j_gene: TRBJ1-2
v_gene: TRBV7-3
abundance: -
len: 14
d_gene: -

CDR3aa: CAISDRGLSAYEQYF
CDR3nt: TGTGCCATCAGTGACCGGGGACTCAGCGCCTACGAGCAGTACTTC
j_gene: TRBJ2-7
v_gene: TRBV10-3
abundance: once
len: 15
d_gene: -

CDR3aa: CASSQGQGGFEAFF
CDR3nt: TGTGCCAGCAGCCAAGGTCAGGGGGGTTTTGAAGCTTTCTTT
j_gene: TRBJ1-1
v_gene: TRBV4-2
abundance: -
len: 14
d_gene: TRBD1

CDR3aa: CASSEVSGTGGGYTF
CDR3nt: TGTGCCAGCAGTGAAGTAAGCGGTACGGGGGGCGGCTACACCTTC
j_gene: TRBJ1-2
v_gene: TRBV6-1
abundance: -
len: 15
d_gene: -

CDR3aa: CASSRRQPSYGYTF
CDR3nt: TGTGCCAGCAGCCGAAGACAGCCGTCCTATGGCTACACCTTC
j_gene: TRBJ1-2
v_gene: TRBV28
abundance: -
len: 14
d_gene: -

CDR3aa: CASSLGLAGGEQYF
CDR3nt: TGTGCCAGTAGTCTGGGACTAGCGGGAGGCGAGCAGTACTTC
j_gene: TRBJ2-7
v_gene: TRBV19
abundance: -
len: 14
d_gene: TRBD2

CDR3aa: CASSFRQGAPAGQPQHF
CDR3nt: TGTGCCAGCAGTTTCCGGCAGGGGGCACCGGCGGGCCAGCCCCAGCATTTT
j_gene: TRBJ1-5
v_gene: TRBV28
abundance: -
len: 17
d_gene: TRBD1

CDR3aa: CASSNPPGTGVTEAFF
CDR3nt: TGTGCCAGCAGTAACCCTCCCGGGACAGGGGTTACTGAAGCTTTCTTT
j_gene: TRBJ1-1
v_gene: TRBV2
abundance: -
len: 16
d_gene: TRBD1

CDR3aa: CATSSRTSGLYNEQFF
CDR3nt: TGTGCCACCAGCAGTAGGACTAGCGGGCTCTACAATGAGCAGTTCTTC
j_gene: TRBJ2-1
v_gene: TRBV15
abundance: -
len: 16
d_gene: TRBD2

CDR3aa: CASSVASGRNNEQFF
CDR3nt: TGTGCCAGCAGCGTAGCTAGCGGGAGGAACAATGAGCAGTTCTTC
j_gene: TRBJ2-1
v_gene: TRBV9
abundance: once
len: 15
d_gene: TRBD2

CDR3aa: CASSSRGGSSYNEQFF
CDR3nt: TGTGCCAGCAGCTCCAGGGGAGGGAGCTCCTACAATGAGCAGTTCTTC
j_gene: TRBJ2-1
v_gene: TRBV7-3
abundance: once
len: 16
d_gene: -

CDR3aa: CASRRRGDDTEAFF
CDR3nt: TGTGCCAGCAGACGCAGGGGAGATGACACTGAAGCTTTCTTT
j_gene: TRBJ1-1
v_gene: TRBV6-1
abundance: few
len: 14
d_gene: -

CDR3aa: CASSASGAPREAFF
CDR3nt: TGTGCCAGCAGTGCCTCAGGCGCCCCTAGGGAGGCTTTCTTT
j_gene: TRBJ1-1
v_gene: TRBV28
abundance: -
len: 14
d_gene: -

CDR3aa: CASSFGLAGGYRNEQFF
CDR3nt: TGTGCCAGCAGCTTTGGACTAGCGGGAGGATACCGGAATGAGCAGTTCTTC
j_gene: TRBJ2-1
v_gene: TRBV11-3
abundance: -
len: 17
d_gene: TRBD2

CDR3aa: CASSPGGANYGYTF
CDR3nt: TGTGCCAGCAGCCCAGGAGGGGCCAACTATGGCTACACCTTC
j_gene: TRBJ1-2
v_gene: TRBV7-9
abundance: -
len: 14
d_gene: -